The 3 T cell receptor beta chains given below trace back to one sample, sequenced in a study of regulatory T cells in long-lasting Graves disease (dated by TCRdb to the early 2020s). The time point label here, explained by the study, means: persistent/refractory GD, antithyroid drugs over 5 years with positive TRAb. For both TCR sequencing and RNA sequencing, RNA was extracted from PBMCs using TRIzol. The receptor library was made with multiplex PCR. The data were produced on an Illumina HiSeq 4000. iRepertoire HTBI primers and Arm-PCR amplification of CDR3 regions were used to construct TCR beta libraries. TCRdb reworked the public reads: Q25 trimming with fastp, MiXCR clone assembly, productive beta chains retained. Entries that share a CDR3 protein sequence are merged under the most common genes and DNA. Recorded for this sample are fewer than 400,000 distinct CDR3 sequences; roughly 21% of them occurred a single time. Roughly 27% of the sample is held by the ten biggest clonotypes.

The specimen was peripheral blood mononuclear cells (PBMCs), collected when the disease was refractory, from a patient treated with antithyroid drugs. These receptors were collected from a female donor with Graves disease.

This chain joins TRBV5-5 and TRBJ2-3; TRBD2 is a possible D gene (7 bases). Per germline, CDR1 SGHKS and CDR2 YYEKEE (reference sequence). Trimming stripped 4 bases from V and 10 bases from J, with 19 bases between. The CDR3 is 14 amino acids. CDR3 DNA sequence: TGTGCCAGCAGCCCCGGGGAGGGGGTCCAGGCGCAGTATTTT. It yields the protein CASSPGEGVQAQYF. The whole variable domain, remainder taken from reference TRBV5-5 and TRBJ2-3, is DAGVTQSPTHLIKTRGQQVTLRCSPISGHKSVSWYQQVLGQGPQFIFQYYEKEERGRGNFPDRFSARQFPNYSSELNVNALLLGDSALYLCASSPGEGVQAQYFGPGTRLTVL.

The chain uses TRBV4-2 and TRBJ1-5; 10 bases align to TRBD1. The CDR3 sequence is 16 residues long. V lost 2 bases and J lost 6; bases outside the gene matches: 7. Germline lookup yields CDR1 LGHNA and CDR2 YNFKEQ. The CDR3 nucleotides read TGTGCCAGCAGCCAAACGGACAGGGGGAACCTTCAGCCCCAGCATTTT. Amino acids: CASSQTDRGNLQPQHF.

This clonotype was seen many times. This chain joins TRBV18 and TRBJ2-5; D remains unclear. The CDR3 has 13 amino acids. The germline V and J ends were trimmed by 0 bases and 2 bases, with 4 bases remaining between them. Germline V gives CDR1 KGHSH, CDR2 LQKENI. The CDR3 nucleotides read TGTGCCAGCTCACCACCGGTTCAAGAGACCCAGTACTTC. This translates into CASSPPVQETQYF.